The rows below give T cell receptor beta chains drawn from one sample of a study of T cells in Graves' hyperthyroidism and ophthalmopathy. TCRdb processed the multiplex PCR reads anew with MiXCR; each CDR3 protein has one entry. This table holds around 500,000 distinct CDR3 sequences, 14% found once. The sample comprised blood. The origin of the receptors is a woman aged 18-30 years with Graves' hyperthyroidism. The CDR3 runs from the conserved cysteine through the conserved F or W. D genes are given only for firm matches. Not all rows give a size; the values are once, few, many and, for expanded clones, a class.

size,D,J,V,CDR3,DNA
many,NA,TRBJ2-3,TRBV7-2,CASSLRRGRGTDTQYF,TGTGCCAGCAGCTTAAGGAGGGGAAGGGGCACAGATACGCAGTATTTT
many,TRBD2,TRBJ2-7,TRBV6-2/TRBV6-3,CASARWLAGGYEQYF,TGTGCCAGCGCGCGATGGCTAGCGGGGGGCTACGAGCAGTACTTC
many,TRBD1,TRBJ2-5,TRBV7-9,CASSLLTGRAETQYF,TGTGCCAGCAGCCTCCTGACAGGGAGAGCGGAGACCCAGTACTTC
few,NA,TRBJ1-4,TRBV9,CASSVGPANEKLFF,TGTGCCAGCAGCGTCGGTCCGGCTAATGAAAAACTGTTTTTT
few,NA,TRBJ2-5,TRBV10-3,CAISAVQGTKTQYF,TGTGCCATCAGTGCAGTTCAGGGGACGAAGACCCAGTACTTC
many,NA,TRBJ2-5,TRBV6-2/TRBV6-3,CASSYAAAQETQYF,TGTGCCAGCAGTTACGCGGCCGCACAAGAGACCCAGTACTTC
many,NA,TRBJ2-2,TRBV24-1,CATSDPGDRPGELFF,TGTGCCACCAGTGACCCCGGGGATCGTCCCGGGGAGCTGTTTTTT
many,TRBD2,TRBJ2-6,TRBV6-1,CASSQGRGFYSGANVLTF,TGTGCCAGCAGCCAAGGGAGGGGTTTCTACTCTGGGGCCAACGTCCTGACTTTC
NA,TRBD2,TRBJ2-5,TRBV28,CASSFWAAGGETQYF,TGTGCCAGCAGTTTTTGGGCAGCGGGAGGGGAGACCCAGTACTTC
NA,NA,TRBJ1-1,TRBV12-3/TRBV12-4,CASSTGTETFF,TGTGCCAGCAGTACCGGGACGGAAACTTTCTTT
NA,NA,TRBJ1-4,TRBV11-2,CASSLDLGGYNEKLFF,TGTGCCAGCAGCTTAGATCTCGGCGGGTATAATGAAAAACTGTTTTTT
many,NA,TRBJ2-1,TRBV30,CAWSVEVEQFF,TGTGCCTGGAGTGTGGAGGTTGAGCAGTTCTTC
many,NA,TRBJ2-1,TRBV12-3/TRBV12-4,CASSRNEQFF,TGTGCCAGCAGCCGCAATGAGCAGTTCTTC
few,NA,TRBJ2-7,TRBV5-6,CASSTDVTYEQYF,TGTGCCAGCAGCACGGACGTTACCTACGAGCAGTACTTC
many,NA,TRBJ2-7,TRBV10-2,CASREKSYEQYF,TGCGCCAGCAGGGAGAAGTCCTACGAGCAGTACTTC
few,NA,TRBJ2-1,TRBV19,CATTTYNEQFF,TGTGCCACCACAACCTACAATGAGCAGTTCTTC
many,NA,TRBJ2-7,TRBV6-1,CASRPLPLELDEQYF,TGTGCCAGCAGACCTCTGCCCCTAGAGCTGGACGAGCAGTACTTC
NA,TRBD1,TRBJ1-2,TRBV14,CASSQAAGGANYGYTF,TGTGCCAGCAGCCAAGCGGCAGGGGGCGCGAACTATGGCTACACCTTC
many,TRBD1,TRBJ1-2,TRBV12-3/TRBV12-4,CASRRQGAIVDGYTF,TGTGCCAGCAGGCGACAGGGGGCTATTGTCGACGGCTACACCTTC
many,NA,TRBJ1-1,TRBV12-3/TRBV12-4,CASIGGTNTEAFF,TGTGCCAGCATAGGGGGAACGAACACTGAAGCTTTCTTT
many,TRBD2,TRBJ2-1,TRBV9,CASSLMTSASSYNEQFF,TGTGCCAGCAGCCTAATGACTAGCGCGAGCTCCTACAATGAGCAGTTCTTC
few,TRBD1,TRBJ1-2,TRBV28,CASTRLFIGQGARGYTF,TGTGCCAGCACCCGACTTTTCATTGGGCAGGGGGCGCGTGGCTACACCTTC
once,NA,TRBJ2-1,TRBV11-2,CASSSGASDYNEQFF,TGTGCCAGCAGCTCTGGGGCTAGCGACTACAATGAGCAGTTCTTC
NA,NA,TRBJ2-1,TRBV6-1,CASSEGPPNEQFF,TGTGCCAGCAGTGAAGGGCCCCCCAATGAGCAGTTCTTC
few,TRBD1,TRBJ1-2,TRBV13,CASSLGLRGPPEDYGYTF,TGTGCCAGCAGCTTAGGGTTAAGGGGGCCCCCCGAGGACTATGGCTACACCTTC
few,TRBD2,TRBJ2-3,TRBV10-3,CATGVGGSGTDTQYF,TGTGCCACCGGCGTAGGCGGGAGTGGCACAGATACGCAGTATTTT
few,TRBD2,TRBJ2-3,TRBV5-8,CASSFPSGSVSTDTQYF,TGTGCCAGCAGCTTCCCTAGCGGGAGTGTCAGCACAGATACGCAGTATTTT
NA,TRBD1,TRBJ2-7,TRBV28,CASSFGTGDEYKQYF,TGTGCCAGCAGTTTCGGGACAGGAGATGAATACAAGCAGTACTTC
NA,NA,TRBJ1-1,TRBV2,CASSPIIGSWGAFF,TGTGCCAGCAGCCCTATCATCGGGAGCTGGGGTGCTTTCTTT
NA,NA,TRBJ2-5,TRBV2,CASSGGSAETQYF,TGTGCCAGCAGTGGGGGTTCGGCAGAGACCCAGTACTTC
few,NA,TRBJ1-1,TRBV19,CASSREALASEAFF,TGTGCCAGTAGCCGAGAGGCTTTGGCTTCTGAAGCTTTCTTT
many,TRBD2,TRBJ2-3,TRBV29-1,CSVVTSANTDTQYF,TGCAGCGTTGTGACTAGCGCCAACACAGATACGCAGTATTTT
NA,NA,TRBJ1-6,TRBV9,CASSVEYSRNSPLHF,TGTGCCAGCAGCGTAGAGTACAGCCGAAATTCACCCCTCCACTTT
NA,NA,TRBJ1-2,TRBV12-3/TRBV12-4,CASSYLYGYTF,TGTGCCAGCAGCTACCTCTATGGCTACACCTTC
NA,TRBD2,TRBJ2-1,TRBV20-1,CSAPDRLAGRNEQFF,TGCAGTGCGCCCGACCGACTAGCGGGACGGAATGAGCAGTTCTTC
many,NA,TRBJ2-5,TRBV11-2,CASSLGVSRETQYF,TGTGCCAGCAGCTTAGGGGTGTCCCGGGAGACCCAGTACTTC
NA,NA,TRBJ2-7,TRBV19,CASSIVEGYEQYF,TGTGCCAGTAGTATAGTCGAGGGTTACGAGCAGTACTTC